This entry is about one T cell receptor beta chain. Profiled with immunoSEQ multiplex PCR; TCRdb holds only in-frame clones, not every one. The sample consists of approximately 19,000 clones, around 89% of them appearing once. The sample belongs to a study of PD-1 blockade in classical Hodgkin lymphoma. As for time point: cycle 4 day 1 (C4D1), after about 6 weeks of nivolumab. Autologous stem cell transplantation was followed by relapse in every patient, and brentuximab vedotin exposure varied. PBMCs, once thawed, yielded CD8+ T cells isolated by magnetic negative selection. This CDR3 is built from 17 residues. CDR1 is SGHNT, CDR2 YYREEE, per germline (reference sequence). The V segment lost 2 bases and the J segment 0 bases; nucleotides outside the gene matches: 10.

The clonotype comes from a human donor with classical Hodgkin lymphoma. V is TRBV5-4 and J is TRBJ2-7; TRBD1 agrees at 8 bases. The specimen was CD8+ T cells from blood, collected before the fourth cycle of nivolumab. The chain's CDR3 is CASSFSPGTGSSYEQYF. The CDR3 coding sequence is TGTGCCAGCAGCTTTAGTCCCGGGACAGGTAGCTCCTACGAGCAGTACTTC.